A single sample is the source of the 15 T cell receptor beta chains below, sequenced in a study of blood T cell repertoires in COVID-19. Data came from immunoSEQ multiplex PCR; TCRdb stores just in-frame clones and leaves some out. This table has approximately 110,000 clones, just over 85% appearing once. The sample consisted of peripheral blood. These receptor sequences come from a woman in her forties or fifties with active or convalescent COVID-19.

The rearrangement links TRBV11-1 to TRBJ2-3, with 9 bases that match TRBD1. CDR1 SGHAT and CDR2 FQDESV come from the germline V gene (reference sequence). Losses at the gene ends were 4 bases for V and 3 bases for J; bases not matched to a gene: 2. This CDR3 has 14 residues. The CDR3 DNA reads TGTGCCAGCAGCTGGGGGACAGGGACAGATACGCAGTATTTT. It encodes CASSWGTGTDTQYF.

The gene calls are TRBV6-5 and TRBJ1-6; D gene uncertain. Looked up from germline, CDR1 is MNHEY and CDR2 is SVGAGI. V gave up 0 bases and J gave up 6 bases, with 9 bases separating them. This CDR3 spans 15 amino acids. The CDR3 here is CASSYSNQFNSPLHF. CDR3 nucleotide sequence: TGTGCCAGCAGTTACTCGAACCAGTTTAATTCACCCCTCCACTTT.

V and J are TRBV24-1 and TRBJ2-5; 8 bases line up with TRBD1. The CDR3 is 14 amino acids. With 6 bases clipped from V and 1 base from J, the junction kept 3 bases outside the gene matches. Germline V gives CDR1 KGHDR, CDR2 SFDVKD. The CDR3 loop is CATSKTGAQETQYF. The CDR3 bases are TGTGCCACCAGTAAGACAGGGGCCCAAGAGACCCAGTACTTC.

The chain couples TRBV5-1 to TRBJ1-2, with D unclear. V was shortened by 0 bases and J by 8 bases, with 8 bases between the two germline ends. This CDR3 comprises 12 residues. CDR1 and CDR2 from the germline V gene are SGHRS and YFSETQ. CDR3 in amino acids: CASSLEGGGYTF. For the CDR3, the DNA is TGCGCCAGCAGCTTGGAGGGAGGGGGCTACACCTTC.

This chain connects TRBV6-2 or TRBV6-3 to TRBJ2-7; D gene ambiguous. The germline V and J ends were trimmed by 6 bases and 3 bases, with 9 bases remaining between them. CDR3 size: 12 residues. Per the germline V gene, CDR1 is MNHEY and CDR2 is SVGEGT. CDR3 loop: CASSLLSYEQYF. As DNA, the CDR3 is TGTGCCAGCAGCCTACTGAGCTACGAGCAGTACTTC.

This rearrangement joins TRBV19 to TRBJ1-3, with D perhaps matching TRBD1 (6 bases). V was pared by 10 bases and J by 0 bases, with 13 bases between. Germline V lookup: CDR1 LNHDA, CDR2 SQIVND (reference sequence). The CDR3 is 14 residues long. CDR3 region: CATNNRASGNTIYF. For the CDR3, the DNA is TGTGCCACAAACAACAGGGCCTCTGGAAACACCATATATTTT.

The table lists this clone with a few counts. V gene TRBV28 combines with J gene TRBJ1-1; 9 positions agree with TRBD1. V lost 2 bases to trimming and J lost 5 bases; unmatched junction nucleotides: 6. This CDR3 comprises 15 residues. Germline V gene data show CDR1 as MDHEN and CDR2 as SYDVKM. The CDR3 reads CASSLMGTGRTEAFF. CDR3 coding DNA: TGTGCCAGCAGTTTAATGGGGACAGGGCGGACTGAAGCTTTCTTT.

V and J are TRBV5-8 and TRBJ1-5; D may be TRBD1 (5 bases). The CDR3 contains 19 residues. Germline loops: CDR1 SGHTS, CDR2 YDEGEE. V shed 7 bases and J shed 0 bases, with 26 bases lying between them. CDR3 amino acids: CASSKTRRRQGYSNQPQHF. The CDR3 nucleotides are TGTGCCAGCTCTAAGACCCGCCGACGGCAGGGTTATAGCAATCAGCCCCAGCATTTT.

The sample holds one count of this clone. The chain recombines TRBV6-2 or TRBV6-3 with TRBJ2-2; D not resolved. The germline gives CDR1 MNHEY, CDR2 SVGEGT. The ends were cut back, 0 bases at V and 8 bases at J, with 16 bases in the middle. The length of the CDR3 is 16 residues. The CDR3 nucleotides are TGTGCCAGCAGTTACTCGAGCAAGCCCCTCCAAGGGGAGCTGTTTTTT. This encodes CASSYSSKPLQGELFF.

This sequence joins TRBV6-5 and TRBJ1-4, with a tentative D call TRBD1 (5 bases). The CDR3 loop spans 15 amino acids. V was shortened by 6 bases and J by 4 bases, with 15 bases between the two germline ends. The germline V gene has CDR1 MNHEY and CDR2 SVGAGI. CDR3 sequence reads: CASRSGTGVNEKLFF. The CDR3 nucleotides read TGTGCCAGCAGGTCCGGGACGGGAGTTAATGAAAAACTGTTTTTT.

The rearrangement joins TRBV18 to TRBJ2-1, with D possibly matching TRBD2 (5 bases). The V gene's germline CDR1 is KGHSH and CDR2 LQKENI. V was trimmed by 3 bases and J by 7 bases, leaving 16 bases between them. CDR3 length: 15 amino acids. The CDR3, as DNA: TGTGCCAGCTCACCGACTACGATAGCGACAAATGAGCAGTTCTTC. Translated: CASSPTTIATNEQFF.

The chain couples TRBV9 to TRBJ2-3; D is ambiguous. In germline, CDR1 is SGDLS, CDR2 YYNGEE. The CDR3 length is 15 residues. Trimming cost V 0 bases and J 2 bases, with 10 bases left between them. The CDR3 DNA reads TGTGCCAGCAGCGTAGTAAAAGGAGACACAGATACGCAGTATTTT. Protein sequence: CASSVVKGDTDTQYF.

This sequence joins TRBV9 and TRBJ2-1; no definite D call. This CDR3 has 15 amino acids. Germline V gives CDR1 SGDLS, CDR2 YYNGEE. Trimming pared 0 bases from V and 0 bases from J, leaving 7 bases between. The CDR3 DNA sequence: TGTGCCAGCAGCGTAGGCGTAAGCTCCTACAATGAGCAGTTCTTC. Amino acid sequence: CASSVGVSSYNEQFF.

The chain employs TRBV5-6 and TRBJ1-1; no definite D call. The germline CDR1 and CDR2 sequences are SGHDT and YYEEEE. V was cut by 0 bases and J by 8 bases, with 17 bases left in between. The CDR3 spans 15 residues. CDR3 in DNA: TGTGCCAGCAGCTTGGTGGTTGCGGGAGGAGAGGAAGCTTTCTTT. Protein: CASSLVVAGGEEAFF.

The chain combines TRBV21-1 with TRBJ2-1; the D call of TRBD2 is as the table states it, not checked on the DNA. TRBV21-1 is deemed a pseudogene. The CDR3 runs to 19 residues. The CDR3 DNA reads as TGTGCCAGCAGCCCCCAGGGGGTGCTTAGCGGGAAGTGCCGCAATGAGCAGTTCTTC. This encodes CASSPQGVLSGKCRNEQFF.